Below are 10 T cell receptor beta chains sequenced from a single sample in a study of blood T cell repertoires in COVID-19. The table came from immunoSEQ multiplex PCR; TCRdb's copy has only in-frame clones and leaves some out. Seen here are 130,000 or so clones, approximately 90% observed once, and the top ten hold about 1.6%. The sequencing input was peripheral blood. These receptors were collected from a human donor in a cohort sampled during active COVID-19.

This clone was seen just once. The rearrangement joins TRBV7-8 to TRBJ2-3, with D unresolved. The CDR3 is 12 residues long. V was pared by 5 bases and J by 5 bases, with 8 bases between. CDR1 is SGHVS and CDR2 is FQNEAQ in the germline V gene. This CDR3 is CASSLRVDTQYF. DNA for the CDR3: TGTGCCAGCAGCCTACGAGTAGATACGCAGTATTTT.

The rearrangement uses TRBV28 and TRBJ2-1; 7 nucleotides match TRBD1. This CDR3 has 15 amino acids. The V and J ends lost 6 bases and 1 base, in that order; junction bases with no gene match: 6. In germline, CDR1 is MDHEN, CDR2 SYDVKM. As DNA, the CDR3 is TGTGCCAGCAGCCCCCAGGGACAGTCCTACAATGAGCAGTTCTTC. It specifies CASSPQGQSYNEQFF. The variable domain in full, completed from reference TRBV28 and TRBJ2-1, reads DVKVTQSSRYLVKRTGEKVFLECVQDMDHENMFWYRQDPGLGLRLIYFSYDVKMKEKGDIPEGYSVSREKKERFSLILESASTNQTSMYLCASSPQGQSYNEQFFGPGTRLTVL.

V usage is TRBV3-1 (or the pseudogene TRBV3-2) and J usage is TRBJ1-1; D possibly corresponds to TRBD1 (5 bases). Germline assignment: CDR1 LGHDT and CDR2 YNNKEL (reference sequence). Trimming removed 0 bases from V and 3 bases from J, with 11 bases in between. The CDR3 sequence is 15 residues long. CDR3 region: CASSQDRVGDTEAFF. CDR3 nucleotide sequence: TGTGCCAGCAGCCAAGATCGGGTAGGGGACACTGAAGCTTTCTTT.

The V and J genes are TRBV7-2 and TRBJ1-2; 7 bases line up with TRBD1. From germline, CDR1 is SGHTA and CDR2 FQGNSA. The CDR3 length is 16 residues. Trimming took 2 bases from V and 8 from J; bases not matched to a gene: 14. CDR3 residues: CASSLSRSRTGRGYTF. CDR3 sequence (DNA): TGTGCCAGCAGCTTATCTCGTTCCCGGACAGGCCGAGGCTACACCTTC.

The genes are TRBV28 and TRBJ2-3; TRBD2 matches 8 bases. The V gene end was trimmed by 5 bases and the J gene end by 1 base; junction bases not matched to a gene: 8. Germline CDR1 reads MDHEN; CDR2 reads SYDVKM. This CDR3 is built from 16 residues. The CDR3 DNA reads TGTGCCAGCAGTGCAGGACTAGCTGACGGCACAGATACGCAGTATTTT. It yields the protein CASSAGLADGTDTQYF.

The chain couples TRBV5-6 to TRBJ2-1, with D maybe TRBD1 (7 bases). This CDR3 region has 15 residues. V gave up 1 base and J gave up 3 bases, with 11 bases separating them. Germline V gene sequence: CDR1 SGHDT, CDR2 YYEEEE. Here the CDR3 reads CASSLQGGVYNEQFF. The CDR3, as DNA: TGTGCCAGCAGCTTGCAGGGGGGCGTCTACAATGAGCAGTTCTTC.

The chain is built from TRBV27 and TRBJ2-7; 9 positions match TRBD2. CDR3 length equals 13 residues. The germline V gene encodes CDR1 MNHEY and CDR2 SMNVEV (reference sequence). V shed 5 bases, J shed 6 bases, and the junction held 5 bases outside the gene matches. The CDR3 sequence is CASSPGLAFEQYF. CDR3 bases: TGTGCCAGCAGTCCGGGACTAGCTTTCGAGCAGTACTTC.

This clone was seen a handful of times. The chain links TRBV10-3 to TRBJ2-7; a possible D gene is TRBD2 (6 bases). Between the trimmed V and J ends, which lost 4 bases and 2 bases, there was a span of 12 bases. Germline CDR1 and CDR2: ENHRY and SYGVKD. There are 14 residues in the CDR3. The CDR3 spells CAISALGLAYEQYF. The CDR3 nucleotides are TGTGCCATCAGTGCCCTGGGACTGGCCTACGAGCAGTACTTC.

The chain uses TRBV19 and TRBJ1-1; D is uncertain. V lost 8 bases, J lost 4 bases, and 20 bases lay in between. The germline CDR1 and CDR2 sequences are LNHDA and SQIVND (reference sequence). This CDR3 is built from 15 residues. The CDR3 sequence: CASESGRWEGTEAFF. The CDR3 DNA reads as TGTGCCAGTGAGAGTGGGAGGTGGGAGGGCACTGAAGCTTTCTTT.

The rearrangement joins TRBV10-3 to TRBJ2-5; TRBD2 aligns across 8 bases. CDR3 size: 14 residues. In germline, CDR1 is ENHRY, CDR2 SYGVKD. V trimming: 9 bases; J trimming: 2 bases; junction bases outside the gene matches: 8. The CDR3 DNA follows: TGTGCCATTCGAGGCGGGGGGAGTCAAGAGACCCAGTACTTC. Translated: CAIRGGGSQETQYF.